This TCR beta chain emerged from a study of regulatory T cells in long-lasting Graves disease. Study conclusions and caveats: TRBV28, TRBJ1-2 and TRBJ2-5 emerged as the favored segments in persistent disease. Patients with persistent disease shared 2,741 public clonotypes, outpacing the roughly 1,000 shared by new patients.

Per the germline V gene, CDR1 is MDHEN and CDR2 is SYDVKM. This CDR3 contains 18 residues. V shed 7 bases and J shed 3 bases, with 25 bases lying between them. This clonotype was seen ten or more times. Its cognate antigen is unknown. Building of the TCR beta libraries involved iRepertoire HTBI primers and Arm-PCR of CDR3 regions. From the multiplex PCR reads, TCRdb called clonotypes with MiXCR, one entry per CDR3 protein. The table includes over 650,000 distinct CDR3 sequences, around 30% detected once. Regarding time point: persistent/refractory GD, antithyroid drugs over 5 years with positive TRAb. Following extraction of RNA from PBMCs, that RNA was used to make the TCR library.

This receptor was taken from a female donor with Graves disease. The V gene is TRBV28, the J gene TRBJ1-5; possible D gene TRBD1, 6 bases. This material consisted of peripheral blood mononuclear cells (PBMCs), taken when the disease was refractory, from a patient treated with antithyroid drugs. CDR3 nucleotide sequence: TGTGCCAGCACCTCTGGGAGGGGTCGGGGGGCGACCAATCAGCCCCAGCATTTT. Its translation is CASTSGRGRGATNQPQHF. Full variable domain (remainder filled in from reference TRBV28 and TRBJ1-5): DVKVTQSSRYLVKRTGEKVFLECVQDMDHENMFWYRQDPGLGLRLIYFSYDVKMKEKGDIPEGYSVSREKKERFSLILESASTNQTSMYLCASTSGRGRGATNQPQHFGDGTRLSIL.